Listed below are T cell receptor beta chains from one sample, sequenced in a study of cytomegalovirus exposure and HLA in healthy donors. This table comes from immunoSEQ multiplex PCR, and its TCRdb copy is limited to in-frame clones, with some not included. This sample has about 130,000 clones, with around 63% found just once. The material sequenced was PBMCs. The receptors derive from a human donor in good health. CDR3s include the opening cysteine and the closing phenylalanine or tryptophan. Fields, in order: D gene, J gene, clone size, V gene, CDR3 DNA, CDR3 protein. A D gene is named only where the DNA matches it firmly. Only some rows state a clone size, as once, few, many or a class for expanded clones.

D: .; J: TRBJ2-2; size: .; V: TRBV11-2; DNA: TGTGCCAGCAGCTTATCTGACACCGGGGAGCTGTTTTTT; CDR3: CASSLSDTGELFF
D: TRBD2; J: TRBJ2-7; size: few; V: TRBV4-2; DNA: TGTGCCAGCAGCCAAAAACTAGCGGGCGCCGCCTACGAGCAGTACTTC; CDR3: CASSQKLAGAAYEQYF
D: TRBD2; J: TRBJ2-1; size: .; V: TRBV6-5; DNA: TGTGCCAGCAGTCCTGGACTAGGGTCCTACAATGAGCAGTTCTTC; CDR3: CASSPGLGSYNEQFF
D: TRBD1; J: TRBJ2-7; size: .; V: TRBV27; DNA: TGTGCCAGCAGTTCCGGGCTCCGGGACAGGGGGGTCGAGCAGTACTTC; CDR3: CASSSGLRDRGVEQYF
D: .; J: TRBJ2-3; size: few; V: TRBV7-6; DNA: TGTGCCAGCAGCTTGGAAGACAGGACCTACACAGATACGCAGTATTTT; CDR3: CASSLEDRTYTDTQYF
D: TRBD2; J: TRBJ2-3; size: .; V: TRBV2; DNA: TGTGCCAGCACCCCCGGGCCTAGCGGGAGTACAGATACGCAGTATTTT; CDR3: CASTPGPSGSTDTQYF
D: TRBD1; J: TRBJ2-7; size: .; V: TRBV7-2; DNA: TGTGCCAGCAGCTTAGCCGGGGGACAGGGTTCCTACGAGCAGTACTTC; CDR3: CASSLAGGQGSYEQYF
D: .; J: TRBJ2-5; size: .; V: TRBV7-7; DNA: TGTGCCAGCAGCTTAAGACTACAAGAGACCCAGTACTTC; CDR3: CASSLRLQETQYF
D: TRBD1; J: TRBJ2-5; size: .; V: TRBV29-1; DNA: TGCAGCGTTGAAGTCTCCAGGGGGCGCGCTGAGACCCAGTACTTC; CDR3: CSVEVSRGRAETQYF
D: .; J: TRBJ2-1; size: .; V: TRBV9; DNA: TGTGCCAGCAGCGTCGCAGTAGGCCGGGGAAGGAACAATGAGCAGTTCTTC; CDR3: CASSVAVGRGRNNEQFF
D: TRBD1; J: TRBJ2-5; size: .; V: TRBV27; DNA: TGTGCCACCAACAGGGGAAGGGGAGAAGAGACCCAGTACTTC; CDR3: CATNRGRGEETQYF
D: TRBD2; J: TRBJ2-5; size: .; V: TRBV28; DNA: TGTGCCAGCAGTTCCCGGACTAGCGGGGTGGTAGAGACCCAGTACTTC; CDR3: CASSSRTSGVVETQYF
D: .; J: TRBJ1-4; size: .; V: TRBV15; DNA: TGTGCCACCAGCAGCCGTGAGGGCGGGAAACTGTTTTTT; CDR3: CATSSREGGKLFF
D: TRBD2; J: TRBJ2-7; size: .; V: TRBV7-3; DNA: TGTGCCAGCAGCCCCGAGCGCGGGGGCGAGCAGTACTTC; CDR3: CASSPERGGEQYF
D: TRBD1; J: TRBJ2-6; size: .; V: TRBV18; DNA: TGTGCCAGCTCACCAACAGGGGGCGCTGGGGCCAACGTCCTGACTTTC; CDR3: CASSPTGGAGANVLTF
D: .; J: TRBJ1-1; size: .; V: TRBV6-5; DNA: TGTGCCAGCAGTTACGACGGGACTGAAGCTTTCTTT; CDR3: CASSYDGTEAFF
D: .; J: TRBJ2-7; size: .; V: TRBV7-3; DNA: TGTGCCAGCAGCTCCCCAGGGGAGCAGCAGTACTTC; CDR3: CASSSPGEQQYF
D: TRBD1; J: TRBJ2-7; size: .; V: TRBV19; DNA: TGTGCCAGTAGTGCCCCGTCCGCAGACAGGGGATTCGAGCAGTACTTC; CDR3: CASSAPSADRGFEQYF
D: TRBD2; J: TRBJ2-7; size: .; V: TRBV5-1; DNA: TGCGCCAGCAGCGGGCCTACCGGGACTAGCGGGAGGGCGGGGGCGGTCGAGCAGTACTTC; CDR3: CASSGPTGTSGRAGAVEQYF
D: TRBD2; J: TRBJ2-2; size: .; V: TRBV7-3; DNA: TGTGCCAGCAGCCCGACTAGCCCCGGGGAGCTGTTTTTT; CDR3: CASSPTSPGELFF
D: TRBD2; J: TRBJ2-5; size: .; V: TRBV7-2; DNA: TGTGCCAGCAGCTTCTGGGCCGGGACTAGCGGTGAGACCCAGTACTTC; CDR3: CASSFWAGTSGETQYF
D: .; J: TRBJ1-2; size: .; V: TRBV20-1; DNA: TGCAGCCAACAGGGCAGCTATGGCTACACCTTC; CDR3: CSQQGSYGYTF